Each of the 22 T cell receptor beta chains below was sequenced from the same sample in a study of CD8 T cells in Susac syndrome. A quantity of about 0.5 to 1 ug RNA underwent reverse transcription using random hexamers. One entry per CDR3 protein, called by TCRdb with MiXCR from the immunoSEQ multiplex PCR reads. There are approximately 300,000 distinct CDR3 sequences in the sample; roughly 85% occur only once, and 0.2% to 0.25% lies in the top ten. The specimen sequenced was CD8+ T cells from PBMCs. The source is a human donor with multiple sclerosis.

The chain joins TRBV7-9 to TRBJ2-5; D gene ambiguous. CDR3 length: 13 residues. Per germline, CDR1 SEHNR and CDR2 FQNEAQ (reference sequence). Trimming took off 8 bases at V and 4 bases at J, with 14 bases between the two ends. The chain's CDR3 is CASLDVLRETQYF. CDR3 DNA: TGTGCCAGCTTGGACGTGTTGCGAGAGACCCAGTACTTC.

This chain joins TRBV7-9 and TRBJ1-1; perhaps TRBD1 as D (6 bases). The CDR3 extends over 14 amino acids. From germline, CDR1 is SEHNR and CDR2 FQNEAQ (reference sequence). Deletions cut 7 bases from V and 0 bases from J, with 12 bases between. The CDR3 protein is CASKTGPLNTEAFF. Here the CDR3 DNA reads TGTGCCAGCAAAACAGGGCCCTTGAACACTGAAGCTTTCTTT. Looking up the rest from reference TRBV7-9 and TRBJ1-1 gives the full variable domain: DTGVSQNPRHKITKRGQNVTFRCDPISEHNRLYWYRQTLGQGPEFLTYFQNEAQLEKSRLLSDRFSAERPKGSFSTLEIQRTEQGDSAMYLCASKTGPLNTEAFFGQGTRLTVV.

The V and J genes are TRBV30 and TRBJ2-3; 9 bases are shared with TRBD2. The CDR3 extends over 15 amino acids. J was trimmed by 2 bases and V by 2 bases; bases with no gene match: 5. In germline, CDR1 is GTSNPN, CDR2 SVGIG (reference sequence). For the CDR3, the DNA is TGTGCCTGGAGTTCGACTAGCGGCTCCACAGATACGCAGTATTTT. Translated, it gives CAWSSTSGSTDTQYF.

The chain carries TRBV28 and TRBJ1-4, with a tentative D call TRBD1 (5 bases). The CDR3 is 14 amino acids. Trimming pared 4 bases from V and 4 bases from J, leaving 10 bases between. Germline CDR1 is MDHEN and CDR2 is SYDVKM. The CDR3 loop reads CASSWGGGNEKLFF. Written as DNA, the CDR3 is TGTGCCAGCAGTTGGGGGGGTGGTAATGAAAAACTGTTTTTT. The full variable domain, completed using reference TRBV28 and TRBJ1-4, is DVKVTQSSRYLVKRTGEKVFLECVQDMDHENMFWYRQDPGLGLRLIYFSYDVKMKEKGDIPEGYSVSREKKERFSLILESASTNQTSMYLCASSWGGGNEKLFFGSGTQLSVL.

The J gene is TRBJ2-7, the V gene TRBV28, with D possibly matching TRBD2 (6 bases). The CDR3 covers 15 residues. Germline V gene lookup returns CDR1 MDHEN and CDR2 SYDVKM. The ends were cut back, 5 bases at V and 2 bases at J, with 16 bases in the middle. The CDR3 reads CASSHPESGAYEQYF. The CDR3 region has the DNA TGTGCCAGCAGTCACCCAGAGTCGGGGGCCTACGAGCAGTACTTC.

This clonotype turned up a few times. V gene TRBV7-6 combines with J gene TRBJ2-1; weak D call: TRBD1 (6 bases). Germline CDR1 and CDR2: SGHVS and FNYEAQ. V shed 6 bases and J shed 8 bases, with 14 bases lying between them. The length of the CDR3 is 13 residues. The CDR3 loop is CASRGALGYEQFF. CDR3 coding DNA: TGTGCCAGCAGGGGGGCACTTGGCTATGAGCAGTTCTTC.

The chain links TRBV15 to TRBJ2-5, with a possible D match to TRBD2 (6 bases). The germline gives CDR1 LNHNV, CDR2 YYDKDF (reference sequence). The V end lost 4 bases, the J end lost 5 bases, and 17 bases lay between the germline ends. This CDR3 contains 15 residues. CDR3 in DNA: TGTGCCACCAGCATTTCTGACGGGAGAAGGGAGACCCAGTACTTC. Its translation is CATSISDGRRETQYF.

The chain recombines TRBV18 with TRBJ2-1, with D maybe TRBD1 (6 bases). The CDR3 spans 20 residues. CDR1 and CDR2 (germline): KGHSH, LQKENI. V lost 0 bases, J lost 1 base, and 22 bases lay in between. Here the CDR3 DNA reads TGTGCCAGCTCACCACCTTTGGGAAAGAGTGGGACACCTTCCTACAATGAGCAGTTCTTC. Amino acids: CASSPPLGKSGTPSYNEQFF.

This chain connects TRBV19 to TRBJ2-7, with D possibly TRBD2 on 5 matching bases. Germline V gene data show CDR1 as LNHDA and CDR2 as SQIVND (reference sequence). V was clipped by 7 bases and J by 4 bases, with 20 bases between them. This CDR3 comprises 15 residues. The CDR3 spells CASTPSGSQAYEQYF. In DNA form, the CDR3 reads TGTGCCAGTACCCCCTCGGGGTCTCAGGCTTACGAGCAGTACTTC.

About this clonotype itself: Its ends do not fully match the called genes, so a read error is possible. The rearrangement links TRBV6-1 to TRBJ2-5; TRBD1 agrees at 8 bases. Germline CDR1 and CDR2: MNHNS and SASEGT. CDR3 length: 15 amino acids. CDR3: CANSADRGAQETQYF. The DNA for the CDR3 is TGTGCCAACAGTGCCGACAGGGGAGCTCAAGAGACCCAGTACTTC.

The genes are TRBV5-1 and TRBJ1-5, with a tentative D call TRBD1 (6 bases). Germline V gene sequence: CDR1 SGHRS, CDR2 YFSETQ. CDR3 length equals 16 residues. V was trimmed by 0 bases and J by 10 bases, leaving 20 bases between them. The CDR3 nucleotides read TGCGCCAGCAGCTTGGCCGGGACAACTGGGGACCACCCCCAGCATTTT. It is translated as CASSLAGTTGDHPQHF.

The chain couples TRBV7-9 to TRBJ2-5; D tentatively fits TRBD1 or TRBD2 (5 bases each). Looked up from germline, CDR1 is SEHNR and CDR2 is FQNEAQ (reference sequence). The ends were cut back, 1 base at V and 4 bases at J, with 10 bases in the middle. The CDR3 length is 14 residues. The CDR3 sequence: CASSLGGTGETQYF. The CDR3 DNA reads TGTGCCAGCAGCTTAGGAGGGACGGGAGAGACCCAGTACTTC.

The chain has TRBV20-1 and TRBJ1-2; TRBD1 matches at 12 bases. Germline CDR1 DFQATT, CDR2 SNEGSKA (reference sequence). This CDR3 comprises 16 residues. V shed 3 bases, J shed 1 base, and the junction held 6 bases outside the gene matches. Written as DNA, the CDR3 is TGCAGTGCTAGGGGACAGGGGGCGCATAGTAACTATGGCTACACCTTC. Amino acids: CSARGQGAHSNYGYTF.

The rearrangement links TRBV27 to TRBJ2-7; weak D call: TRBD2 (6 bases). Trimming stripped 5 bases from V and 7 bases from J, with 21 bases between. This CDR3 comprises 15 residues. CDR1 is MNHEY, CDR2 SMNVEV, per germline (reference sequence). The CDR3 here is CASSPSGLGYLEQYF. The CDR3 DNA reads TGTGCCAGCAGTCCATCGGGACTCGGCTACTTGGAGCAGTACTTC.

This chain uses TRBV27 with TRBJ2-7, with D hard to call. The germline V gene has CDR1 MNHEY and CDR2 SMNVEV (reference sequence). With 2 bases removed from V and 0 bases from J, the gap between germline ends came to 11 bases. The CDR3 loop spans 15 amino acids. CDR3: CASSLIDGRSYEQYF. The CDR3 coding sequence is TGTGCCAGCAGTTTAATCGACGGGCGCTCCTACGAGCAGTACTTC.

The chain couples TRBV7-9 to TRBJ2-5; 9 bases align to TRBD1. The CDR3 is 14 residues long. V trimming: 7 bases; J trimming: 2 bases; junction bases outside the gene matches: 5. CDR1 SEHNR and CDR2 FQNEAQ come from the germline V gene (reference sequence). The DNA for the CDR3 is TGTGCCAGCACCTCACAGGGGGCACAAGAGACCCAGTACTTC. Translation gives CASTSQGAQETQYF.

This clonotype was found a few times. The genes are TRBV7-9 and TRBJ2-5; TRBD1 or TRBD2 may be the D gene (5 bases each). Germline values: CDR1 SEHNR, CDR2 FQNEAQ (reference sequence). This CDR3 has 12 amino acids. The V end lost 8 bases, the J end lost 2 bases, and 9 bases lay between the germline ends. The CDR3 DNA reads TGTGCCAGCTCCGGGGCTCAAGAGACCCAGTACTTC. Translation gives CASSGAQETQYF.

The chain carries TRBV5-4 and TRBJ2-1; possibly TRBD1 or TRBD2 for D (5 bases each). Germline CDR1 is SGHNT and CDR2 is YYREEE (reference sequence). This CDR3 is built from 15 residues. The ends were cut back, 0 bases at V and 5 bases at J, with 12 bases in the middle. This chain's CDR3 is CASSLAASGHNEQFF. CDR3 in DNA: TGTGCCAGCAGCTTGGCCGCCTCGGGGCACAATGAGCAGTTCTTC.

J is TRBJ1-1 and V is TRBV9; no reliable D call. Per germline, CDR1 SGDLS and CDR2 YYNGEE. This CDR3 has 13 amino acids. Trimming left V 2 bases short and J 1 base short, with 6 bases between. CDR3 sequence (DNA): TGTGCCAGCAGCGTGGCAGGGAACACTGAAGCTTTCTTT. Its protein product is CASSVAGNTEAFF.

CDR3 DNA sequence: TGTGCCAGCAGTTTATCTGGGCCCGAGCAGTACTTC. It yields the protein CASSLSGPEQYF. This chain links TRBV28 with TRBJ2-7; no definite D call. CDR1 MDHEN and CDR2 SYDVKM come from the germline V gene. Trimming took off 1 base at V and 6 bases at J, with 7 bases between the two ends. The CDR3 totals 12 residues.

The CDR3 protein is CASSYPDLSYNEQFF. CDR3 DNA sequence: TGTGCCAGCAGTTACCCTGACCTCTCCTACAATGAGCAGTTCTTC. The V call is TRBV28, the J call TRBJ2-1; no clear D gene. The CDR3 extends over 15 amino acids. Germline V gene lookup returns CDR1 MDHEN and CDR2 SYDVKM. The V end was cut by 4 bases, the J end by 0 bases, with 10 bases between.

The V gene is TRBV27, the J gene TRBJ2-3; perhaps D is TRBD1 or TRBD2 (5 bases each). CDR3 length: 16 residues. CDR1 and CDR2 from the germline V gene are MNHEY and SMNVEV (reference sequence). V lost 1 base, J lost 2 bases, and 13 bases lay in between. The CDR3 bases are TGTGCCAGCAGTTTATATCCGGGGACCCACACAGATACGCAGTATTTT. It specifies CASSLYPGTHTDTQYF.